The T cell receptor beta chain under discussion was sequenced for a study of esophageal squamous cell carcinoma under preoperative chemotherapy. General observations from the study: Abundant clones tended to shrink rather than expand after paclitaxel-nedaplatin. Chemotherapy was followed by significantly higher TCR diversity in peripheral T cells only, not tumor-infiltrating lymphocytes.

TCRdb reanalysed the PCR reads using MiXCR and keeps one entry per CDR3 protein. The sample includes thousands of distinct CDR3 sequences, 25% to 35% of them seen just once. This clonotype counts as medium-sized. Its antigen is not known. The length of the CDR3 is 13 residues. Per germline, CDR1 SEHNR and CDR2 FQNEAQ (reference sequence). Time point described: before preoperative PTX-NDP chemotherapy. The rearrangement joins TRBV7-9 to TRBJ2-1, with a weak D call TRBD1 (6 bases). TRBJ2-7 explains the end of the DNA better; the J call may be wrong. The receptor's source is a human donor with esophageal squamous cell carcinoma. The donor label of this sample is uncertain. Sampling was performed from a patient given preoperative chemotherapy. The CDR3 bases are TGTGCCAGCAGCGCAAGGACAGACTACGAGCAGTACTTC. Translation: CASSARTDYEQYF.